The 9 T cell receptor beta chains listed next were all sequenced from one sample in a study of blood T cell repertoires in COVID-19. Assay: immunoSEQ multiplex PCR; the TCRdb copy retains only in-frame clones and omits some. The sample holds about 230,000 clones; 75% to 85% are singletons and the top ten take roughly 8%. The sample consisted of peripheral blood. These receptors were obtained from a woman at least 80 years old with COVID-19, enrolled during active disease.

V and J are TRBV9 and TRBJ1-5, with unresolved D. Germline-derived CDR1 and CDR2 are SGDLS and YYNGEE. The length of the CDR3 is 14 residues. V was clipped by 0 bases and J by 7 bases, with 11 bases between them. In nucleotides, the CDR3 is TGTGCCAGCAGCGTAGACGCCGCGGAGCAGCCCCAGCATTTT. This gives the protein CASSVDAAEQPQHF. Variable domain in full (rest from reference TRBV9 and TRBJ1-5): DSGVTQTPKHLITATGQRVTLRCSPRSGDLSVYWYQQSLDQGLQFLIQYYNGEERAKGNILERFSAQQFPDLHSELNLSSLELGDSALYFCASSVDAAEQPQHFGDGTRLSIL.

The chain uses TRBV18 and TRBJ1-6, with D possibly matching TRBD1 (5 bases). The germline V gene has CDR1 KGHSH and CDR2 LQKENI. The V end lost 3 bases, the J end lost 6 bases, and 15 bases lay between the germline ends. This CDR3 is 16 amino acids long. The CDR3 sequence: CASSPRTRVPNSPLHF. DNA of the CDR3: TGTGCCAGCTCACCGAGGACCAGGGTCCCTAATTCACCCCTCCACTTT.

The chain uses TRBV28 and TRBJ2-7, with D perhaps TRBD2 (5 bases). V shed 5 bases and J shed 3 bases, with 23 bases lying between them. The CDR3 spans 17 residues. The germline CDR1 and CDR2 sequences are MDHEN and SYDVKM. CDR3 DNA: TGTGCCAGCAGTGCAGTTGCCGGGATCACACTCCGCTACGAGCAGTACTTC. Residues: CASSAVAGITLRYEQYF.

In this sample, this clone turned up once. V is TRBV11-2 and J is TRBJ2-2, with 8 bases identical to TRBD2. The CDR3 has 17 amino acids. Germline lookup yields CDR1 SGHAT and CDR2 FQNNGV. V trimming: 3 bases; J trimming: 10 bases; junction bases outside the gene matches: 16. The CDR3 DNA is TGTGCCAGCAGCTTTAATATGGCGGGGGGCTTCCAGGTGGAGCTGTTTTTT. Translation gives CASSFNMAGGFQVELFF.

The rearrangement joins TRBV7-8 to TRBJ2-4, with TRBD1 identical over 9 bases. CDR1 and CDR2 from the germline V gene are SGHVS and FQNEAQ. J lost 8 bases, V lost 2 bases, and 16 bases had no gene match. The CDR3 sequence is 18 residues long. The CDR3 bases are TGTGCCAGCAGCTTAACCCCGGATTTACAGGGGGCTAAGGACATTCAGTACTTC. Its protein product is CASSLTPDLQGAKDIQYF.

The rearrangement uses TRBV12-3 or TRBV12-4 and TRBJ1-3; D remains unclear. Trimming pared 2 bases from V and 7 bases from J, leaving 9 bases between. The CDR3 runs 13 residues. The CDR3 DNA is TGTGCCAGCAGTTTATACAGAGGGAACACCATATATTTT. It specifies CASSLYRGNTIYF.

This clone was picked up one time. The chain links TRBV11-3 to TRBJ1-1, with 7 bases lining up with TRBD1. After removal of 1 base from V and 2 bases from J, the junction contained 7 bases not matched to a gene. Germline lookup yields CDR1 SGHNT and CDR2 YENEEA. The CDR3 length is 16 residues. CDR3 coding DNA: TGTGCCAGCAGCTTAGGAGGAGACAGGGCCAACACTGAAGCTTTCTTT. This codes for CASSLGGDRANTEAFF.

This clone has a handful of counts. The V gene is TRBV6-5, the J gene TRBJ2-5, with D possibly TRBD2 on 6 matching bases. The CDR3 length is 12 residues. Deletions cut 6 bases from V and 9 bases from J, with 14 bases between. Germline V gene sequence: CDR1 MNHEY, CDR2 SVGAGI. The DNA for the CDR3 is TGTGCCAGCAGCACACCCCGCGGGGCCCAGTACTTC. This sequence encodes CASSTPRGAQYF.

This clone was found once. The chain joins TRBV19 to TRBJ1-1; tentatively, D is TRBD1 (6 bases). CDR3 length equals 14 residues. Germline CDR1 LNHDA, CDR2 SQIVND (reference sequence). Between the trimmed V and J ends, which lost 5 bases and 1 base, there was a span of 11 bases. CDR3 loop: CASSSGRGNTEAFF. As DNA, the CDR3 is TGTGCCAGTAGTTCCGGCAGGGGGAACACTGAAGCTTTCTTT.